The 16 T cell receptor beta chains presented below share a single source sample, sequenced in a study of Ad26.COV2.S vaccination and SARS-CoV-2 variants. Generated by immunoSEQ multiplex PCR, the TCRdb table keeps only in-frame clones and is missing some. Of hundreds of thousands of clones listed, about nine tenths are singletons. Treatment given: 15 to 20 received Ad26.COV2.S at low or high dose, single or two shots; 5 received placebo; per-sample allocation not given. The samples date from day 63 after the first vaccine or placebo injection. Specimen: peripheral blood, collected in a trial of Ad26.COV2.S vaccine versus placebo. Every receptor here comes from a person between 18 and 65 years old who received the Ad26.COV2.S COVID-19 vaccine or a placebo.

CDR3 protein: CASSLGQGEQYF. The CDR3 DNA sequence: TGTGCCAGCAGCCTTGGACAGGGCGAGCAGTACTTC. The chain couples TRBV11-2 to TRBJ2-7; 8 nucleotides agree with TRBD1. CDR3 length: 12 amino acids. V lost 5 bases to trimming and J lost 6 bases; unmatched junction nucleotides: 3. CDR1 is SGHAT, CDR2 FQNNGV, per germline.

V is TRBV7-9 and J is TRBJ2-3, with D possibly matching TRBD2 (5 bases). V was pared by 4 bases and J by 0 bases, with 20 bases between. From germline, CDR1 is SEHNR and CDR2 FQNEAQ (reference sequence). The CDR3 spans 18 residues. The CDR3 bases are TGTGCCAGCAGCTCCCGGAGAGGGTCCGGGTCTAGCACAGATACGCAGTATTTT. Translating it yields CASSSRRGSGSSTDTQYF.

V and J are TRBV11-2 and TRBJ2-2; weak D call: TRBD1 (6 bases). CDR1 is SGHAT and CDR2 is FQNNGV in the germline V gene. Trimming shortened V by 5 bases and J by 3 bases, and 13 bases separated the two germline ends. The CDR3 has 15 amino acids. CDR3 nucleotides: TGTGCCAGCAGCCCAAGGGGGTCATACACCGGGGAGCTGTTTTTT. Translated, it gives CASSPRGSYTGELFF.

The chain carries TRBV9 and TRBJ1-5; 7 nucleotides agree with TRBD1. Germline V gene sequence: CDR1 SGDLS, CDR2 YYNGEE. Unmatched junction bases numbered 8, after V lost 4 bases and J lost 4 bases. This CDR3 spans 15 amino acids. CDR3: CASSPAGTANQPQHF. The CDR3 bases are TGTGCCAGCAGCCCGGCCGGGACAGCTAATCAGCCCCAGCATTTT.

V gene TRBV6-2 or TRBV6-3 combines with J gene TRBJ2-1, with 7 bases lining up with TRBD1. After removal of 2 bases from V and 8 bases from J, the junction contained 9 bases not matched to a gene. Germline CDR1 is MNHEY and CDR2 is SVGEGT. The CDR3 spans 15 residues. DNA of the CDR3: TGTGCCAGCAGTTACGAGGGGGCACCCTCCGATGAGCAGTTCTTC. The encoded protein is CASSYEGAPSDEQFF.

The genes are TRBV6-5 and TRBJ2-5; D uncertain. V was trimmed by 1 base and J by 2 bases, leaving 8 bases between them. From germline, CDR1 is MNHEY and CDR2 SVGAGI. The CDR3 sequence is 14 residues long. The CDR3 loop reads CASSYFDTQETQYF. The CDR3 coding sequence is TGTGCCAGCAGTTACTTCGACACACAAGAGACCCAGTACTTC.

This chain connects TRBV7-3 to TRBJ1-1; possibly TRBD1 for D (6 bases). The CDR3 runs 14 residues. Germline V gene sequence: CDR1 SGHTA, CDR2 FQGTGA. Trimming took 6 bases from V and 0 from J, leaving 11 bases between them. The chain's CDR3 is CASSQGLMNTEAFF. As DNA, the CDR3 is TGTGCCAGCAGTCAGGGGCTGATGAACACTGAAGCTTTCTTT.

The CDR3 nucleotides read TGTGCCAGCAGCGAATTACGGCGGGATTACACAGATACGCAGTATTTT. It encodes CASSELRRDYTDTQYF. The chain uses TRBV21-1 and TRBJ2-3; the table's D call of TRBD2 was not tested on the DNA. TRBV21-1 is reported as a pseudogene. CDR3 size: 16 residues.

The CDR3 region has the DNA TGCGCCAGCAGCCAAGGTGCCGGGGCCTCGGGTGGCTACACCTTC. Protein sequence: CASSQGAGASGGYTF. This chain uses TRBV4-3 with TRBJ1-2, with D possibly matching TRBD1 (5 bases). V was trimmed by 1 base and J by 7 bases, leaving 16 bases between them. The germline gives CDR1 LGHNA, CDR2 YSLEER. There are 15 residues in the CDR3.

The chain uses TRBV25-1 and TRBJ1-1, with D hard to call. Germline-derived CDR1 and CDR2 are MGHDK and SYGVNS. The length of the CDR3 is 16 residues. V shed 5 bases and J shed 1 base, with 17 bases lying between them. In DNA, the CDR3 is TGTGCCAGCAGTCCCCGGGCATGGGGAAGGAACACTGAAGCTTTCTTT. It codes for CASSPRAWGRNTEAFF. The full variable domain, its missing parts supplied by reference TRBV25-1 and TRBJ1-1, is EADIYQTPRYLVIGTGKKITLECSQTMGHDKMYWYQQDPGMELHLIHYSYGVNSTEKGDLSSESTVSRIRTEHFPLTLESARPSHTSQYLCASSPRAWGRNTEAFFGQGTRLTVV.

This clone was found once. The J gene is TRBJ1-2, the V gene TRBV5-1; a weak D match, TRBD1 (6 bases). The germline V and J ends were trimmed by 0 bases and 2 bases, with 11 bases remaining between them. In germline, CDR1 is SGHRS, CDR2 YFSETQ. The CDR3 runs to 15 residues. The CDR3 DNA is TGCGCCAGCAGCTTGGGCAGGGGTTTAAACTATGGCTACACCTTC. Translated, it gives CASSLGRGLNYGYTF.

The genes are TRBV30 and TRBJ2-6; TRBD1 aligns across 9 bases. Trimming at V came to 2 bases and at J to 4 bases, leaving 3 bases not matched to a gene. The CDR3 has 15 amino acids. Germline V gives CDR1 GTSNPN, CDR2 SVGIG (reference sequence). CDR3 protein: CAWSTGGYGANVLTF. CDR3 in DNA: TGTGCCTGGAGTACAGGGGGCTACGGGGCCAACGTCCTGACTTTC.

This clone was recorded a few times. The chain recombines TRBV19 with TRBJ2-5; 7 nucleotides match TRBD2. This CDR3 is built from 15 residues. Unmatched junction bases numbered 6, after V lost 3 bases and J lost 2 bases. The germline V gene has CDR1 LNHDA and CDR2 SQIVND (reference sequence). The CDR3: CASSMQAGSQETQYF. For the CDR3, the DNA is TGTGCCAGTAGTATGCAAGCGGGGAGTCAAGAGACCCAGTACTTC.

In this sample, this clone turned up once. The chain recombines TRBV9 with TRBJ2-7; D uncertain. V was clipped by 4 bases and J by 3 bases, with 5 bases between them. This CDR3 is 11 amino acids long. Per germline, CDR1 SGDLS and CDR2 YYNGEE. The CDR3 sequence: CASSPGYEQYF. The CDR3 DNA is TGTGCCAGCAGCCCTGGCTACGAGCAGTACTTC.

The chain uses TRBV6-5 and TRBJ1-2; D possibly corresponds to TRBD1 (6 bases). This CDR3 is 12 amino acids long. Germline V CDR1 and CDR2: MNHEY, SVGAGI. Trimming cost V 5 bases and J 5 bases, with 9 bases left between them. The CDR3 nucleotides are TGTGCCAGCAGTCGGGACACGTATGGCTACACCTTC. Amino acids: CASSRDTYGYTF.

This clone has only a few counts. This chain links TRBV11-2 with TRBJ1-1; no definite D call. The germline V gene encodes CDR1 SGHAT and CDR2 FQNNGV. The V end lost 5 bases, the J end lost 0 bases, and 19 bases lay between the germline ends. CDR3 length equals 17 residues. The CDR3 coding sequence is TGTGCCAGCAGCCGCCCTGCCCGGAAACCATTGAACACTGAAGCTTTCTTT. It specifies CASSRPARKPLNTEAFF. The whole variable domain, filled in from reference TRBV11-2 and TRBJ1-1, reads EAGVAQSPRYKIIEKRQSVAFWCNPISGHATLYWYQQILGQGPKLLIQFQNNGVVDDSQLPKDRFSAERLKGVDSTLKIQPAKLEDSAVYLCASSRPARKPLNTEAFFGQGTRLTVV.